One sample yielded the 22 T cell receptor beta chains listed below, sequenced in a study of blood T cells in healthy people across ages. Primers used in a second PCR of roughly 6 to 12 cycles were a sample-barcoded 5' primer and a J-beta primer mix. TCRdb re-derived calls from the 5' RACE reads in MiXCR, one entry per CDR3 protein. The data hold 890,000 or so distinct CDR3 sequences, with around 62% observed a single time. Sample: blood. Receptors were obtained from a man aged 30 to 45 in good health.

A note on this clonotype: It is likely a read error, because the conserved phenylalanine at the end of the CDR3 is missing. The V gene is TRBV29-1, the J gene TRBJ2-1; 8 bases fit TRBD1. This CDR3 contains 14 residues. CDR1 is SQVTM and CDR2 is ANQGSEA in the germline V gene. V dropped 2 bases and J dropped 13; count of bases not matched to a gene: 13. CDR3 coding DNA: TGCAGCGTTGAACGAGGAGGGGAGGACAGGGTCCAGTTCCTC. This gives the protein CSVERGGEDRVQFL.

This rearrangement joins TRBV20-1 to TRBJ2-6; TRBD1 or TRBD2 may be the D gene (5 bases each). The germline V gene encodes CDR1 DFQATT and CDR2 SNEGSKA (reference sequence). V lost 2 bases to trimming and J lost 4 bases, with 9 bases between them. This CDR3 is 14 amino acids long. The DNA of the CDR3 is TGCAGTGCTAGACGAGGGGACGGGGCCAACGTCCTGACTTTC. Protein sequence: CSARRGDGANVLTF.

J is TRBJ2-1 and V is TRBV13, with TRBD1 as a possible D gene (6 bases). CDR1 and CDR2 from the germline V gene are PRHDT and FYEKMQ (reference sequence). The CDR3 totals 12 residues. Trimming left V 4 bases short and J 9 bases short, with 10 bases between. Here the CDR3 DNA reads TGTGCCAGCAGCTCGCCGACAGGTGAGCAGTTCTTC. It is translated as CASSSPTGEQFF.

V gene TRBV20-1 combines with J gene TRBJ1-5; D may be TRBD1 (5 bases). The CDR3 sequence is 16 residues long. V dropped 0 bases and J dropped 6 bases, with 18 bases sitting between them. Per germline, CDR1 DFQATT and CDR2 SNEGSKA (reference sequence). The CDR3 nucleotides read TGCAGTGCTAGAGATGGGGGTTGGCAGGGAAGTCAGCCCCAGCATTTT. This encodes CSARDGGWQGSQPQHF.

The CDR3 DNA reads TGTGCCAGCAGCGCCTCTCGGACCGAACGAGACTATGGCTACACCTTC. It encodes CASSASRTERDYGYTF. The V gene is TRBV9, the J gene TRBJ1-2; D is ambiguous. The CDR3 consists of 16 residues. Germline V lookup: CDR1 SGDLS, CDR2 YYNGEE. The V and J ends lost 3 bases and 3 bases respectively, with 18 bases between them.

CDR3 in amino acids: CASSPRDRVGETQYF. The CDR3 DNA reads TGTGCCAGCAGTCCCCGGGACAGGGTAGGGGAGACCCAGTACTTC. This chain joins TRBV6-5 and TRBJ2-5, with TRBD1 matching over 9 bases. The CDR3 loop spans 15 amino acids. Germline assignment: CDR1 MNHEY and CDR2 SVGAGI. Losses at the gene ends were 5 bases for V and 5 bases for J; bases not matched to a gene: 9.

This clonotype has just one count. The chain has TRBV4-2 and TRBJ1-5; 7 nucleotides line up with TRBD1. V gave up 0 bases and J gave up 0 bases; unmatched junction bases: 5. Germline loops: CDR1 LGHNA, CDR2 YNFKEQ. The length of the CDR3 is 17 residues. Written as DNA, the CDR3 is TGTGCCAGCAGCCAAGATGTGGCAGGGGGTAGCAATCAGCCCCAGCATTTT. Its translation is CASSQDVAGGSNQPQHF.

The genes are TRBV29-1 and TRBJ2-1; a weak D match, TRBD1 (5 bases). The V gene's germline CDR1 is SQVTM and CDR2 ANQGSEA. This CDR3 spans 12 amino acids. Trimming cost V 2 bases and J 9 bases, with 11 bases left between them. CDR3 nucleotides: TGCAGCGTTGAAATGAAGGGGCGTGAGCAGTTCTTC. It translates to CSVEMKGREQFF.

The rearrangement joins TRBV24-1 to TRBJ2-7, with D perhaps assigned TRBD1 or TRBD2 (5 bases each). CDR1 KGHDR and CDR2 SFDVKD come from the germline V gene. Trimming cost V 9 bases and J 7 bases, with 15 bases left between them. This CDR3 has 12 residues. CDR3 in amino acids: CATWDPLGEQYF. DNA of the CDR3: TGTGCCACCTGGGACCCCTTGGGTGAGCAGTACTTC.

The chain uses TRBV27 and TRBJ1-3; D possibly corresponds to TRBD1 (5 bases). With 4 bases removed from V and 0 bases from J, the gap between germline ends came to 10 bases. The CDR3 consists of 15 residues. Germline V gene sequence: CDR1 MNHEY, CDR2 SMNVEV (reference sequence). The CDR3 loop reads CASSSMGDSGNTIYF. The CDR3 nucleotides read TGTGCCAGCAGTTCCATGGGGGACTCTGGAAACACCATATATTTT.

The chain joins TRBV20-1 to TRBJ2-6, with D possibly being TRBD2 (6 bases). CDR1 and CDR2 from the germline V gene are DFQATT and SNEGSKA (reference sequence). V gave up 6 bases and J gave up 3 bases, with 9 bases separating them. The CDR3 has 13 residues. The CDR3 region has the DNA TGCAGTGCCCGGGGGTATGGGGCCAACGTCCTGACTTTC. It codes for CSARGYGANVLTF.

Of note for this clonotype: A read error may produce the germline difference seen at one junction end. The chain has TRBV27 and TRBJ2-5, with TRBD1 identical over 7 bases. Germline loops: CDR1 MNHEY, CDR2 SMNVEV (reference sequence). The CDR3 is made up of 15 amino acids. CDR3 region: CASSEIQGYQDTQYF. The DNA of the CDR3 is TGTGCCAGCAGTGAGATACAGGGGTACCAAGACACCCAGTACTTC.

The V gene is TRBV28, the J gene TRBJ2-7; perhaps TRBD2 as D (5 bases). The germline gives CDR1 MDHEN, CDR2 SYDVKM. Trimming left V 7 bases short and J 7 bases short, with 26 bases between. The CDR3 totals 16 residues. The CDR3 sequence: CASTPPSPRGGWEQYF. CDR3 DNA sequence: TGTGCCAGCACCCCACCGTCACCTCGGGGTGGTTGGGAGCAGTACTTC.

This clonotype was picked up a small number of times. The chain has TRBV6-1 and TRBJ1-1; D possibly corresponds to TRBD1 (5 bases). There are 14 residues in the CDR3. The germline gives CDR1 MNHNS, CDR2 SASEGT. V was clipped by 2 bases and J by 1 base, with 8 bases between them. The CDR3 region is CASSESGGNTEAFF. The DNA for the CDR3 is TGTGCCAGCAGTGAAAGTGGGGGGAACACTGAAGCTTTCTTT.

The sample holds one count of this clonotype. CDR3 sequence reads: CASSLDRNNQPQHF. The CDR3 DNA is TGTGCCAGCAGCTTAGACAGGAACAATCAGCCCCAGCATTTT. The rearrangement joins TRBV7-2 to TRBJ1-5, with D maybe TRBD1 (5 bases). This CDR3 comprises 14 residues. CDR1 is SGHTA, CDR2 FQGNSA, per germline. V dropped 1 base and J dropped 3 bases, with 7 bases sitting between them.

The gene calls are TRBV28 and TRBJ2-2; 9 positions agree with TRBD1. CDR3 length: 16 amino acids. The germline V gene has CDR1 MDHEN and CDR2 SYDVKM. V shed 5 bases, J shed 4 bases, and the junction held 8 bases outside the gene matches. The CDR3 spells CASSPTTGGATGELFF. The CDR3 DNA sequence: TGTGCCAGCAGTCCAACGACAGGGGGGGCCACCGGGGAGCTGTTTTTT.

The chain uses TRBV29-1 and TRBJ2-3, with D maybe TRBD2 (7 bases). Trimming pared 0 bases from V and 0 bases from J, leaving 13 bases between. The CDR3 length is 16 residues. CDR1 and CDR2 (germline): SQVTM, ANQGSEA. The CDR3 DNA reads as TGCAGCGTTGAAGACCAGGGGAGGGTTAGCACAGATACGCAGTATTTT. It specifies CSVEDQGRVSTDTQYF.

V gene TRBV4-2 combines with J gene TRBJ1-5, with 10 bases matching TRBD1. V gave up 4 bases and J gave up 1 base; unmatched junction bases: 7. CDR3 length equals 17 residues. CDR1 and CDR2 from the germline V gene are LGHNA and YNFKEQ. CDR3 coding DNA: TGTGCCAGCAGCCTAAGAGGGACAGGGGCGAGCAATCAGCCCCAGCATTTT. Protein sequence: CASSLRGTGASNQPQHF.

The CDR3 protein is CSARGMGAFQETQYF. The CDR3 DNA sequence: TGCAGTGCTAGAGGAATGGGGGCCTTCCAAGAGACCCAGTACTTC. This chain uses TRBV20-1 with TRBJ2-4, with D perhaps TRBD1 (6 bases). The DNA end lines up better with TRBJ2-5; the J call may be wrong. Germline-derived CDR1 and CDR2 are DFQATT and SNEGSKA (reference sequence). The CDR3 contains 15 residues.

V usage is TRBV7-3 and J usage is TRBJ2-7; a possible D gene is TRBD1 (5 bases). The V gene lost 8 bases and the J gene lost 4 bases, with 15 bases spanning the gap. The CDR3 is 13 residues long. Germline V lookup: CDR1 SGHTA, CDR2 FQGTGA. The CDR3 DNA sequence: TGTGCCAGCTCATCCTCCCAGGGATACGAGCAGTACTTC. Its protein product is CASSSSQGYEQYF.

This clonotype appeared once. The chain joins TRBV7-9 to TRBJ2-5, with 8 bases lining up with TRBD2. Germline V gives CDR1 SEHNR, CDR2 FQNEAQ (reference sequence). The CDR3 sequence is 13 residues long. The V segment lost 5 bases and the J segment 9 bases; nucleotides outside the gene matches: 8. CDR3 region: CASSPSGGRAQYF. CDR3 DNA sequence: TGTGCCAGCAGCCCCAGCGGGGGTCGGGCCCAGTACTTC.

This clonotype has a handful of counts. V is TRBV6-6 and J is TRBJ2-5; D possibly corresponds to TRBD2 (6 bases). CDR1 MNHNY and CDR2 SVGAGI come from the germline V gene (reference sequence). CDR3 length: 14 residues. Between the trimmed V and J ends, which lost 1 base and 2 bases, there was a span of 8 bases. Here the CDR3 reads CASSYWAGQETQYF. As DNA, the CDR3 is TGTGCCAGCAGTTACTGGGCGGGGCAAGAGACCCAGTACTTC.